Presented here are 27 T cell receptor beta chains from one specimen sequenced in a study of T-cell reconstitution after alpha-beta-depleted transplantation in children. Researchers prepared the TCRbeta library using unique molecular identifiers, the study reports. TCRdb passed the PCR reads through MiXCR, listing each CDR3 protein once. Among nearly 400,000 distinct CDR3 sequences listed, about a fifth were seen once. The starting material was PBMCs from the stem cell graft donor, obtained from the stem cell graft. The receptors come from a human donor who donated a stem cell graft to a child with acute myeloid leukemia.

This clonotype showed up just a few times. The chain links TRBV7-8 to TRBJ2-2, with 8 bases matching TRBD2. V was pared by 1 base and J by 5 bases, with 3 bases of the junction left unmatched. This CDR3 contains 15 residues. Per germline, CDR1 SGHVS and CDR2 FQNEAQ. CDR3: CASSLGREGTGELFF. CDR3 in DNA: TGTGCCAGCAGCTTAGGTCGGGAGGGGACCGGGGAGCTGTTTTTT.

V is TRBV12-3 or TRBV12-4 and J is TRBJ1-3; TRBD1 might be the D (5 bases). Trimming cost V 3 bases and J 2 bases, with 17 bases left between them. CDR3 length equals 17 residues. The CDR3 bases are TGTGCCAGCAGTTTCCTGGCCGGGGCTTTCCCTGGAAACACCATATATTTT. Protein product: CASSFLAGAFPGNTIYF.

The rearrangement uses TRBV7-8 and TRBJ2-7; D ambiguous. Germline V lookup: CDR1 SGHVS, CDR2 FQNEAQ. The CDR3 has 14 residues. V shed 1 base and J shed 3 bases, with 10 bases lying between them. CDR3 protein: CASSLGGTIYEQYF. The CDR3 DNA reads as TGTGCCAGCAGCTTAGGAGGCACTATCTACGAGCAGTACTTC.

Note on this clonotype: A much more abundant neighbour one base away suggests this may be a read error. The chain has TRBV28 and TRBJ2-1, with 7 bases fitting TRBD2. Germline values: CDR1 MDHEN, CDR2 SYDVKM. This CDR3 comprises 15 residues. J was trimmed by 3 bases and V by 3 bases; bases with no gene match: 5. CDR3 DNA sequence: TGTGCCAGCAGTTTGGTGGGAGGGTTCTACAATGAGCAGTTCTTC. This sequence encodes CASSLVGGFYNEQFF.

The gene calls are TRBV27 and TRBJ2-7; 12 bases are shared with TRBD2. V lost 5 bases and J lost 5; bases outside the gene matches: 10. The CDR3 sequence is 16 residues long. Germline CDR1 and CDR2: MNHEY and SMNVEV (reference sequence). The CDR3 is CASSPRLAGAIDEQYF. The CDR3 region has the DNA TGTGCCAGCAGTCCCCGACTAGCGGGAGCAATAGACGAGCAGTACTTC.

This clonotype has just one count. The chain combines TRBV12-3 or TRBV12-4 with TRBJ2-1; 14 bases match TRBD2. This CDR3 is 15 amino acids long. V lost 6 bases to trimming and J lost 7 bases; unmatched junction nucleotides: 5. CDR3 nucleotides: TGTGCCAGCAGGCCCGGACTAGCGGGAGGAAATGAGCAGTTCTTC. Protein: CASRPGLAGGNEQFF.

This clonotype has only a few counts. One junction end disagrees with the germline gene, perhaps due to a read error. This chain connects TRBV20-1 to TRBJ2-3; 13 nucleotides match TRBD2. The CDR3 spans 15 residues. Germline V CDR1 and CDR2: DFQATT, SNEGSKA (reference sequence). The CDR3 loop reads CSARVTSGRPDTQYF. CDR3 in DNA: TGCAGCGCTAGAGTGACTAGCGGGAGGCCAGATACGCAGTATTTT.

In this sample, this clonotype turned up a few times. V gene TRBV10-2 combines with J gene TRBJ2-6; 7 positions agree with TRBD1. The CDR3 runs 17 residues. With V trimmed by 3 bases and J by 0 bases, 5 bases remained unmatched. Germline V gene data show CDR1 as WSHSY and CDR2 as SAAADI. As DNA, the CDR3 is TGCGCCAGCAGTGACGACAGGGTAGGCTCTGGGGCCAACGTCCTGACTTTC. Amino acids: CASSDDRVGSGANVLTF.

This chain joins TRBV15 and TRBJ2-1; 7 nucleotides line up with TRBD2. The CDR3 runs to 14 residues. V lost 1 base to trimming and J lost 8 bases; unmatched junction nucleotides: 5. Germline loops: CDR1 LNHNV, CDR2 YYDKDF (reference sequence). The CDR3 DNA reads as TGTGCCACCAGCAGAGTGACTAGCCCCCATGAGCAGTTCTTC. This encodes CATSRVTSPHEQFF.

This clonotype was counted only a few times. This chain joins TRBV20-1 and TRBJ2-7; D might be TRBD2 (6 bases). The CDR3 consists of 15 residues. Trimming took off 6 bases at V and 3 bases at J, with 21 bases between the two ends. From germline, CDR1 is DFQATT and CDR2 SNEGSKA (reference sequence). The CDR3 sequence: CSASTALADHYEQYF. Here the CDR3 DNA reads TGCAGTGCCTCGACAGCCTTAGCGGACCACTACGAGCAGTACTTC.

The chain uses TRBV5-1 and TRBJ2-3, with D hard to call. In germline, CDR1 is SGHRS, CDR2 YFSETQ. This CDR3 has 16 residues. V was cut by 0 bases and J by 0 bases, with 11 bases left in between. CDR3 nucleotide sequence: TGCGCCAGCAGCTTGGTAGAGGTTCGGAGCACAGATACGCAGTATTTT. Protein: CASSLVEVRSTDTQYF. Together with reference TRBV5-1 and TRBJ2-3, the CDR3 gives the full variable domain: KAGVTQTPRYLIKTRGQQVTLSCSPISGHRSVSWYQQTPGQGLQFLFEYFSETQRNKGNFPGRFSGRQFSNSRSEMNVSTLELGDSALYLCASSLVEVRSTDTQYFGPGTRLTVL.

This chain links TRBV27 with TRBJ2-1, with TRBD1 identical over 10 bases. The CDR3 extends over 16 amino acids. Germline V lookup: CDR1 MNHEY, CDR2 SMNVEV (reference sequence). The ends lost 7 bases at V and 5 bases at J; junction bases unmatched: 11. CDR3 sequence (DNA): TGTGCCAGCATAGGGGCGGGGACAGGGGAGGACAATGAGCAGTTCTTC. Residues: CASIGAGTGEDNEQFF.

The sample holds a few counts of this clonotype. This chain connects TRBV24-1 to TRBJ2-7; D unclear. The CDR3 runs to 17 residues. The V and J ends lost 1 base and 0 bases respectively, with 15 bases between them. Germline V lookup: CDR1 KGHDR, CDR2 SFDVKD. CDR3 protein: CATSDFSVSHYSYEQYF. CDR3 coding DNA: TGTGCCACCAGTGATTTCTCGGTTTCCCACTACTCCTACGAGCAGTACTTC.

The gene calls are TRBV27 and TRBJ2-7; the D call may be TRBD1 or TRBD2 (5 bases each). Trimming removed 10 bases from V and 4 bases from J, with 23 bases in between. Germline CDR1 is MNHEY and CDR2 is SMNVEV (reference sequence). This CDR3 comprises 15 residues. CDR3 protein: CAIRTWDGELYEQYF. The CDR3 DNA follows: TGTGCCATTCGGACCTGGGACGGGGAATTGTACGAGCAGTACTTC.

The sample holds a few counts of this clonotype. The chain uses TRBV7-2 and TRBJ2-1; 11 positions match TRBD2. Trimming took 3 bases from V and 7 from J; bases not matched to a gene: 5. The CDR3 is made up of 15 amino acids. The V gene's germline CDR1 is SGHTA and CDR2 FQGNSA. The CDR3: CASSFFSGRGNEQFF. The CDR3 nucleotides read TGTGCCAGCAGCTTTTTTAGCGGGAGGGGTAATGAGCAGTTCTTC.

J is TRBJ1-1 and V is TRBV4-2; D unclear. The CDR3 has 15 residues. The V end lost 1 base, the J end lost 1 base, and 10 bases lay between the germline ends. Germline CDR1 and CDR2: LGHNA and YNFKEQ. For the CDR3, the DNA is TGTGCCAGCAGCCAAGCGGGGAAGGGGAACACTGAAGCTTTCTTT. Translating it yields CASSQAGKGNTEAFF.

There are a few counts of this clonotype. This chain links TRBV29-1 with TRBJ2-3, with 9 bases lining up with TRBD2. CDR1 and CDR2 (germline): SQVTM, ANQGSEA. This CDR3 comprises 14 residues. Germline trimming cut 4 bases from V and 3 bases from J; bases unmatched to any gene: 5. The CDR3 protein is CSVGSGRITDTQYF. CDR3 DNA: TGCAGCGTTGGTAGCGGGAGAATTACAGATACGCAGTATTTT.

The gene calls are TRBV7-9 and TRBJ2-7; 7 nucleotides match TRBD2. V trimming: 2 bases; J trimming: 3 bases; junction bases outside the gene matches: 7. The germline gives CDR1 SEHNR, CDR2 FQNEAQ (reference sequence). There are 15 residues in the CDR3. The CDR3, as DNA: TGTGCCAGCAGCTTATATTGGGGGGGAAACTACGAGCAGTACTTC. Translation gives CASSLYWGGNYEQYF.

The rearrangement links TRBV12-3 or TRBV12-4 to TRBJ2-2, with 9 nucleotides matching TRBD1. Trimming cost V 6 bases and J 4 bases; bases outside gene matches: 6. There are 15 residues in the CDR3. The CDR3 DNA is TGTGCCAGCAGCCTAGGACAGGGGACCACCGGGGAGCTGTTTTTT. This sequence encodes CASSLGQGTTGELFF.

The CDR3 region has the DNA TGTGCCAGCACCCGGGGTAGCCTTCGGTACGAGCAGTACTTC. This codes for CASTRGSLRYEQYF. The V and J genes are TRBV28 and TRBJ2-7; D may be TRBD2 (5 bases). The CDR3 runs 14 residues. With 7 bases removed from V and 4 bases from J, the gap between germline ends came to 17 bases. CDR1 is MDHEN and CDR2 is SYDVKM in the germline V gene.

There are a few counts of this clonotype. The chain couples TRBV7-9 to TRBJ2-3; weak D call: TRBD2 (5 bases). V lost 4 bases, J lost 1 base, and 12 bases lay in between. This CDR3 has 15 residues. CDR1 is SEHNR, CDR2 FQNEAQ, per germline (reference sequence). CDR3 sequence reads: CASSSERIRTDTQYF. CDR3 DNA sequence: TGTGCCAGCAGCTCCGAGCGGATCCGCACAGATACGCAGTATTTT.

This clonotype was observed a handful of times. This chain joins TRBV24-1 and TRBJ2-1; TRBD2 might be the D (6 bases). V was clipped by 10 bases and J by 6 bases, with 15 bases between them. The CDR3 runs to 13 residues. CDR1 is KGHDR, CDR2 SFDVKD, per germline. The CDR3 region is CATGLRYSNEQFF. DNA of the CDR3: TGTGCCACGGGACTCCGATATAGCAATGAGCAGTTCTTC.

This clonotype has at least ten counts. The chain is built from TRBV12-3 or TRBV12-4 and TRBJ2-2, with D possibly TRBD1 on 5 matching bases. V was trimmed by 3 bases and J by 2 bases, leaving 7 bases between them. The CDR3 totals 14 residues. DNA for the CDR3: TGTGCCAGCAGTTTCGACAGCAACACCGGGGAGCTGTTTTTT. Its translation is CASSFDSNTGELFF.

This clonotype was counted between two and nine times. The chain couples TRBV7-8 to TRBJ2-5; D is ambiguous. Germline assignment: CDR1 SGHVS and CDR2 FQNEAQ. This CDR3 has 14 amino acids. Trimming stripped 5 bases from V and 2 bases from J, with 12 bases between. The CDR3 loop is CASSILGPQETQYF. The CDR3 bases are TGTGCCAGCAGCATTCTAGGTCCGCAAGAGACCCAGTACTTC.

The sample holds many counts of this clonotype. The chain joins TRBV12-3 or TRBV12-4 to TRBJ2-6, with D possibly being TRBD1 or TRBD2 (5 bases each). The CDR3 consists of 17 residues. Trimming shortened V by 4 bases and J by 0 bases, and 13 bases separated the two germline ends. CDR3 DNA sequence: TGTGCCAGCAGTTGGGGGTCTTCGGGCTCTGGGGCCAACGTCCTGACTTTC. Residues: CASSWGSSGSGANVLTF.

V usage is TRBV27 and J usage is TRBJ2-4, with D unclear. V lost 1 base and J 0 bases, leaving 4 bases between the germline ends. In germline, CDR1 is MNHEY, CDR2 SMNVEV (reference sequence). The CDR3 length is 14 residues. The CDR3 nucleotides are TGTGCCAGCAGTTTATATGGAGCCAAAAACATTCAGTACTTC. Translation: CASSLYGAKNIQYF.

The chain recombines TRBV14 with TRBJ2-3; D remains unclear. This CDR3 contains 13 residues. The germline V gene has CDR1 SGHDN and CDR2 FVKESK. The ends were cut back, 4 bases at V and 8 bases at J, with 13 bases in the middle. DNA of the CDR3: TGTGCCAGCAGCCCCAGATACCTGGGTACGCAGTATTTT. It codes for CASSPRYLGTQYF.